A selection of T cell receptor beta chains follows, all from one sample in a study of T cells after yellow fever vaccination. TCRdb analysed the 5' RACE reads with MiXCR anew, one entry per CDR3 protein. The top ten clones hold roughly 18% of a sample with approximately 300,000 distinct CDR3 sequences, roughly 9.4% of them seen once. The sequencing used PBMCs, collected on the day of the first yellow fever vaccination. These receptors all stem from a young man who received the YFV17D yellow fever vaccine. Each CDR3 is given with its conserved first and last residue. D genes are given only for firm matches. Some rows have no size entry. The others give once, few or many, or a class for an expanded clone.

v_gene	abundance	j_gene	d_gene	CDR3nt	CDR3aa
TRBV7-3	.	TRBJ2-2	TRBD2	TGTGCCAGCAGCTTAATTCCAATTTTAGTCCCTAGCGGGGCGAACACCGGGGAGCTGTTTTTT	CASSLIPILVPSGANTGELFF
TRBV6-1	few	TRBJ2-7	.	TGTGCCAGCAGTCAAGCCGGGACGATCCCCCGCGAGCAGTACTTC	CASSQAGTIPREQYF
TRBV5-1	few	TRBJ1-1	.	TGCGCCAGCAGCCCTTCATTCATCGGGTCGGGGAACACTGAAGCTTTCTTT	CASSPSFIGSGNTEAFF
TRBV4-3	.	TRBJ2-3	.	TGCGCCAGCAGCCGGGAAGGGCTAGTAAGAAATACGCAGTATTTT	CASSREGLVRNTQYF
TRBV12-3/TRBV12-4	once	TRBJ2-7	TRBD2	TGTGCCAGCGGACGGGGGGTTTCCTACGAGCAGTACTTC	CASGRGVSYEQYF
TRBV20-1	.	TRBJ2-3	.	TGCAGTCCGCTAGGACGGAAGGGTAGCACAGATACGCAGTATTTT	CSPLGRKGSTDTQYF
TRBV6-2/TRBV6-3	.	TRBJ2-1	.	TGTGCCAGCAGCCCGGCCGATGGGTCCTACAATGAGCAGTTCTTC	CASSPADGSYNEQFF
TRBV12-3/TRBV12-4	many	TRBJ2-5	.	TGTGCCAGCAGTTTTTGGGGCGACTACCAAGAGACCCAGTACTTC	CASSFWGDYQETQYF
TRBV10-3	.	TRBJ2-3	TRBD2	TGTGCCATCAGCTCTAAACTAGCGGGGTCCACCACAGATACGCAGTATTTT	CAISSKLAGSTTDTQYF
TRBV18	.	TRBJ2-2	.	TGTGCCAGCTCACCAATGACACATAACACCGGGGAGCTGTTTTTT	CASSPMTHNTGELFF
TRBV5-4	few	TRBJ2-4	.	TGTGCCAGCAGCTTGGGGTGGGGGACGCCTAAAACCATTCAGTACTTC	CASSLGWGTPKTIQYF
TRBV7-3	.	TRBJ2-2	.	TGTGCCTCCAGCGCGCACACCCCCAGGGGAGACACCGGGGAGCTGTTTTTT	CASSAHTPRGDTGELFF
TRBV5-1	.	TRBJ2-5	TRBD2	TGCGCCAGCAGCACCGAACGTCTTAGCGGGGGAGGGGAGACCCAGTACTTC	CASSTERLSGGGETQYF
TRBV5-4	.	TRBJ1-6	TRBD1	TGTGCCAGCAGCCCTAGACCCCCGGGACAGGGGGTGACACCCCTCCACTTT	CASSPRPPGQGVTPLHF
TRBV10-2	few	TRBJ1-1	TRBD1	TGCGCCAGCATAACAGGGGGCGGAGCGGGAAAGGAAGCTTTCTTT	CASITGGGAGKEAFF
TRBV5-1	.	TRBJ2-3	.	TGCGCCAGCAGCCAAGGACAGGGAGGGGCAGATACGCAGTATTTT	CASSQGQGGADTQYF
TRBV4-1	few	TRBJ2-3	TRBD1	TGCGCCAGCAGCCAAGATAAGGGGGCCCGGTGGGAAGATACGCAGTATTTT	CASSQDKGARWEDTQYF
TRBV10-3	.	TRBJ2-1	TRBD1	TGTGCCATCAGTGGGCAGGGGGCGCGGAATGAGCAGTTCTTC	CAISGQGARNEQFF
TRBV19	few	TRBJ2-5	.	TGTGCCAGTAGTAGGGGACGCGACCAAGAGACCCAGTACTTC	CASSRGRDQETQYF
TRBV5-4	few	TRBJ2-1	TRBD1	TGTGCCAGCAGCCCCACCGCGGACAGGGGGCAGTACAATGAGCAGTTCTTC	CASSPTADRGQYNEQFF
TRBV4-2	few	TRBJ2-7	.	TGTGCCAGCAGCAATGAACGGGACTACGAGCAGTACTTC	CASSNERDYEQYF
TRBV6-2/TRBV6-3	.	TRBJ2-3	.	TGTGCCAGCACCCTGCACTCCTACACAGATACGCAGTATTTT	CASTLHSYTDTQYF
TRBV5-1	few	TRBJ1-4	.	TGCGCCAGCAGCTTGGAGGGACGGCGTAATGAAAAACTGTTTTTT	CASSLEGRRNEKLFF
TRBV2	many	TRBJ1-5	TRBD1	TGTGCCAGCAGCCTGACAGGGGTTGGGAATCAGCCCCAGCATTTT	CASSLTGVGNQPQHF
TRBV6-2/TRBV6-3	.	TRBJ1-2	.	TGTGCCAGCAGATCCATCTTGCCTTTACAGGTCAGGGGACCTGGTGACTATGGCTACACCTTC	CASRSILPLQVRGPGDYGYTF
TRBV6-1	few	TRBJ1-6	TRBD1	TGTGCCAGCAGGTGGACAGGGAGCAATTCACCCCTCCACTTT	CASRWTGSNSPLHF
TRBV3-1	few	TRBJ1-1	TRBD1	TGTGCCAGCAGCCGTTGGGACAGCCGATACACTGAAGCTTTCTTT	CASSRWDSRYTEAFF
TRBV21-1	.	TRBJ1-5	.	TGTGCCAGCAGCAAACCCATCCAGGCCACCAATCAGCCCCAGCATTTT	CASSKPIQATNQPQHF
TRBV24-1	many	TRBJ2-5	.	TGTGCCACCAGTGAAACGGCGAGAGAGACCCAGTACTTC	CATSETARETQYF
TRBV9	many	TRBJ1-2	.	TGTGCCAGCAGCGCATCTACATCTGACTATGGCTACACCTTC	CASSASTSDYGYTF
TRBV27	few	TRBJ1-2	TRBD1	TGTGCCAGCAGTTCATCAGGGGGCGAGGGCTACACCTTC	CASSSSGGEGYTF
TRBV20-1	few	TRBJ2-7	.	TGCAGTGCTAGAGCGGGCCCCTTGGGCTCCTACGAGCAGTACTTC	CSARAGPLGSYEQYF
TRBV18	few	TRBJ1-1	.	TGTGCCAGCTCACTTATTGTGGGGACGCTGAACACTGAAGCTTTCTTT	CASSLIVGTLNTEAFF
TRBV6-5	many	TRBJ1-6	TRBD1	TGTGCCAGCAGTTACGCACAGGGGGTCTCACCCCTCCACTTT	CASSYAQGVSPLHF
TRBV4-1	many	TRBJ1-6	TRBD1	TGCGCCAGCAGCCAAGATCACGGACAGGGGTTTAATATTTATTCACCCCTCCACTTT	CASSQDHGQGFNIYSPLHF
TRBV5-5	many	TRBJ2-1	.	TGTGCCAGCAGCTTGTGGGCAGGGCAACGCAATGAGCAGTTCTTC	CASSLWAGQRNEQFF
TRBV5-1	.	TRBJ2-6	TRBD1	TGCGCCAGCCGACGGGACAGTGCTGGGGCCAACGTCCTGACTTTC	CASRRDSAGANVLTF
TRBV19	many	TRBJ2-4	.	TGTGCCAGTAGTCCCAGACAGTTAGCCAAAAACATTCAGTACTTC	CASSPRQLAKNIQYF
TRBV5-1	.	TRBJ2-2	.	TGCGCCAGCAGCTTGGCCGGGGGCGGCGGGGAGCTGTTTTTT	CASSLAGGGGELFF
TRBV7-2	.	TRBJ2-4	.	TGTGCCAGCAGCCCCGCTGCGGCTCGCATTCAGTACTTC	CASSPAAARIQYF
TRBV7-6	few	TRBJ2-5	.	TGTGCCAGCAGCCAAACCACTCCGGAGACCCAGTACTTC	CASSQTTPETQYF
TRBV29-1	few	TRBJ2-7	.	TGCAGCGTAGTTAAAAGTGATTCCTACGAGCAGTACTTC	CSVVKSDSYEQYF
TRBV5-1	few	TRBJ2-5	.	TGCGCCAGCAGCTTGAGACAGAACACGGGAGAGACCCAGTACTTC	CASSLRQNTGETQYF
TRBV7-6	.	TRBJ2-7	.	TGTGCCAGCAGTTCTAGCCTCTACGAGCAGTACTTC	CASSSSLYEQYF
TRBV5-4	many	TRBJ2-2	.	TGTGCCAGCAAGGGGGGAGGCACCGGGGAGCTGTTTTTT	CASKGGGTGELFF
TRBV5-8	many	TRBJ2-1	.	TGTGCCAGCAGGGGCCCGGGCCCTAATGAGCAGTTCTTC	CASRGPGPNEQFF
TRBV20-1	few	TRBJ2-3	TRBD2	TGCAGTGCTGAATATGACCCTAGCGGGGGCCCCACAGATACGCAGTATTTT	CSAEYDPSGGPTDTQYF
TRBV5-5	few	TRBJ1-4	.	TGTGCCAGCAGCCTCGATCAAAATGAAAAACTGTTTTTT	CASSLDQNEKLFF
TRBV20-1	few	TRBJ2-5	.	TGCAGTGCTATAATCCGGGACTACCAAGAGACCCAGTACTTC	CSAIIRDYQETQYF
TRBV5-1	.	TRBJ2-3	TRBD1	TGCGCCAGCAGCCCCGGGACAGGTGGTAGCACAGATACGCAGTATTTT	CASSPGTGGSTDTQYF
TRBV7-2	.	TRBJ2-2	.	TGTGCCAGCAGCAACCGCCTCGGTACCGGGGAGCTGTTTTTT	CASSNRLGTGELFF
TRBV5-6	.	TRBJ1-2	.	TGTGCCAGCAGCCAAGCTCGGGGGTCCGGCTACACCTTC	CASSQARGSGYTF
TRBV7-2	.	TRBJ1-1	.	TGTGCCAGCAGCTTCGTACAGGCCACTAGTGCTTTCTTT	CASSFVQATSAFF